This TCR beta chain was captured by sequencing in a study of cytomegalovirus exposure and HLA in healthy donors. Germline CDR1 SGHNT, CDR2 YENEEA. The J segment lost 4 bases and the V segment lost 5 bases, leaving 2 bases of the junction unmatched. The CDR3 totals 13 residues. Study-level findings and limits: CMV antigen specificity was confirmed in vitro for three CMV-associated chains. Immune exposure information available was restricted to CMV serostatus. Rarity held for most TCR sequences, but there were some public TCRs that occurred in many donors. An analysis that was carried out later associated 15,000 to 20,000 TCR beta sequences with HLA alleles at 0.05 false discovery rate.

A remark on this clone: The antigen remains unidentified.

PCR used 60 Vbeta primers and 13 Jbeta primers. Here immunoSEQ multiplex PCR was the method, and the copy in TCRdb shows in-frame clones only, minus some. The sample has around 170,000 clones, roughly 80% seen once. Material: PBMCs. V usage is TRBV11-3 and J usage is TRBJ2-1; 7 bases line up with TRBD1. This clonotype was sampled from a girl aged 5 to 17 in good health and CMV-seropositive. CDR3: CASSPTGYNEQFF. In DNA, the CDR3 is TGTGCCAGCAGCCCGACAGGGTACAATGAGCAGTTCTTC.